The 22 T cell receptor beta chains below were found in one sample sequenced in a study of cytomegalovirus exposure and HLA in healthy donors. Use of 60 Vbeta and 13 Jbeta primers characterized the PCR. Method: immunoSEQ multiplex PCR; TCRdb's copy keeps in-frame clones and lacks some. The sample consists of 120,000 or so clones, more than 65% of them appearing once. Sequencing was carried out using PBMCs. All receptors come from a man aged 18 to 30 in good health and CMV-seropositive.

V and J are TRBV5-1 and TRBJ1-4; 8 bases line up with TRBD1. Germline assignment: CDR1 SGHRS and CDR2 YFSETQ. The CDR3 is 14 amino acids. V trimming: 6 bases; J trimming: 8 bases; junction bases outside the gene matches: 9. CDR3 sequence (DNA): TGCGCCAGCACCCCCCAGGGGGCGGGAGAAAAACTGTTTTTT. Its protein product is CASTPQGAGEKLFF. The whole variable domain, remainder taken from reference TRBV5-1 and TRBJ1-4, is KAGVTQTPRYLIKTRGQQVTLSCSPISGHRSVSWYQQTPGQGLQFLFEYFSETQRNKGNFPGRFSGRQFSNSRSEMNVSTLELGDSALYLCASTPQGAGEKLFFGSGTQLSVL.

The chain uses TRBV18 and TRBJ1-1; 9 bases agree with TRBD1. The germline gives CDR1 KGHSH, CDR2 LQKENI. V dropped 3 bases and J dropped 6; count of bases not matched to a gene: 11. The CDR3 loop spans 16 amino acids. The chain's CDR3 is CASSPQALQGASEAFF. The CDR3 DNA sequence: TGTGCCAGCTCACCCCAGGCCCTACAGGGGGCCTCTGAAGCTTTCTTT.

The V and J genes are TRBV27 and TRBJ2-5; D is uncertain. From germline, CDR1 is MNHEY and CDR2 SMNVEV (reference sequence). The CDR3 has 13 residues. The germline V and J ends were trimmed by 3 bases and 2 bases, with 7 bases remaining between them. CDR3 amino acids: CASSLNYQETQYF. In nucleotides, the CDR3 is TGTGCCAGCAGTTTGAACTATCAAGAGACCCAGTACTTC.

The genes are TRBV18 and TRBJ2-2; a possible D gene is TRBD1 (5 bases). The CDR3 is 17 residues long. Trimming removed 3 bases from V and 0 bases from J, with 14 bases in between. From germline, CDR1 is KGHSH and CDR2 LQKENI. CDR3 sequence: CASSPSVTVTNTGELFF. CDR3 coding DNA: TGTGCCAGCTCACCCTCGGTGACAGTAACGAACACCGGGGAGCTGTTTTTT.

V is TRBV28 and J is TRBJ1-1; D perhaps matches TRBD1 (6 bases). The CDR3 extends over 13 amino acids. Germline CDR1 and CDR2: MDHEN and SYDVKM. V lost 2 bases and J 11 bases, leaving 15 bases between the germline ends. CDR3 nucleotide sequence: TGTGCCAGCAGTTTACAGGGGAACCGTGGCGCTTTCTTT. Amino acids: CASSLQGNRGAFF.

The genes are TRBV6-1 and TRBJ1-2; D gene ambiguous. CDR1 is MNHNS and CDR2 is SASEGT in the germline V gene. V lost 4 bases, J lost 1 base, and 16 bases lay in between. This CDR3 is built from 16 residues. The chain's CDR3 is CASSVHPTGINYGYTF. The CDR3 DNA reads TGTGCCAGCAGTGTACACCCCACGGGTATTAACTATGGCTACACCTTC.

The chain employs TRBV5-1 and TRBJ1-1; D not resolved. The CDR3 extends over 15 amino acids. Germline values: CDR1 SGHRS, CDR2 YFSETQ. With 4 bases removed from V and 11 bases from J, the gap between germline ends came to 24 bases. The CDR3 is CASSLNQRLNNSAFF. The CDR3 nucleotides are TGCGCCAGCAGCCTTAATCAACGACTTAATAATTCGGCTTTCTTT. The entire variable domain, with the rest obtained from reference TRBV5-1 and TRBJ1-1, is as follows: KAGVTQTPRYLIKTRGQQVTLSCSPISGHRSVSWYQQTPGQGLQFLFEYFSETQRNKGNFPGRFSGRQFSNSRSEMNVSTLELGDSALYLCASSLNQRLNNSAFFGQGTRLTVV.

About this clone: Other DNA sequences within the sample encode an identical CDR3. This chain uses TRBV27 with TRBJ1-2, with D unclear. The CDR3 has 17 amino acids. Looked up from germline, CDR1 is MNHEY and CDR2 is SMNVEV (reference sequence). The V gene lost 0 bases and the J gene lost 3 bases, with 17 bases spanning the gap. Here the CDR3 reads CASSLSARYSLHYGYTF. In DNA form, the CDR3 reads TGTGCCAGCAGTTTATCGGCTCGGTACAGCCTTCACTATGGCTACACCTTC.

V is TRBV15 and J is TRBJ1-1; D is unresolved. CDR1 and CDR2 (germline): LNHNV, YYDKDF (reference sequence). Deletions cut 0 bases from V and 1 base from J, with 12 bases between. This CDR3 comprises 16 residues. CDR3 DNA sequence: TGTGCCACCAGCAGAGAAAAGAAGACTTGGAACACTGAAGCTTTCTTT. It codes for CATSREKKTWNTEAFF.

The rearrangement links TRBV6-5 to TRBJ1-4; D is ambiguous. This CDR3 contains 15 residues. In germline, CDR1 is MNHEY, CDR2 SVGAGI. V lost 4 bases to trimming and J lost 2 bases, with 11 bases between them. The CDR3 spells CASSLRRGTNEKLFF. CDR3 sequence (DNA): TGTGCCAGCAGTTTACGACGAGGGACTAATGAAAAACTGTTTTTT.

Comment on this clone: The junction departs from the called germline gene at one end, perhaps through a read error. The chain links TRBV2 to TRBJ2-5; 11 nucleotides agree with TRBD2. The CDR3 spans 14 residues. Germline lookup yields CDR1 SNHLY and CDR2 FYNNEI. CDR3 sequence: CATSSGGGQETQYF. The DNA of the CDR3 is TGTGCCACCAGTAGCGGGGGGGGCCAAGAGACCCAGTACTTC. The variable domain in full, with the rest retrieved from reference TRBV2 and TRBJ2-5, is EPEVTQTPSHQVTQMGQEVILRCVPISNHLYFYWYRQILGQKVEFLVSFYNNEISEKSEIFDDQFSVERPDGSNFTLKIRSTKLEDSAMYFCATSSGGGQETQYFGPGTRLLVL.

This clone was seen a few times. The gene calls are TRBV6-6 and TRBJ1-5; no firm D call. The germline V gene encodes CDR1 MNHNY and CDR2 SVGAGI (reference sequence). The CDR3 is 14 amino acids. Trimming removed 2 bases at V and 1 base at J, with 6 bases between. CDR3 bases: TGTGCCAGCAGTTACGCGGAGAGCAATCAGCCCCAGCATTTT. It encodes CASSYAESNQPQHF.

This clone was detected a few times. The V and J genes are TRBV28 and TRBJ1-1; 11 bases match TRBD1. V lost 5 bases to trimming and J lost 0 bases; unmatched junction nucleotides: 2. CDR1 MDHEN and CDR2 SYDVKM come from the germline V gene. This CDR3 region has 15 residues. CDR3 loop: CASSAGQGVNTEAFF. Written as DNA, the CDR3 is TGTGCCAGCAGTGCGGGACAGGGGGTGAACACTGAAGCTTTCTTT.

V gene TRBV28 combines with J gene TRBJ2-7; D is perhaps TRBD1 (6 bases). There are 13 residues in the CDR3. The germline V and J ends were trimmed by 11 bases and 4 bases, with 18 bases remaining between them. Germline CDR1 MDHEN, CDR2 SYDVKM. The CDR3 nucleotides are TGTGCCGGAGCGAGGGGGTCGGAGTACGAGCAGTACTTC. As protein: CAGARGSEYEQYF.

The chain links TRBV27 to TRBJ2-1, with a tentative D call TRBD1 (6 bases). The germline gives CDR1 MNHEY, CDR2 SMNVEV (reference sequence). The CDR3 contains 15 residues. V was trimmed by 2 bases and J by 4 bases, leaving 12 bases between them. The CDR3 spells CASSLQGWVYNEQFF. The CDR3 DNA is TGTGCCAGCAGTTTACAGGGGTGGGTGTACAATGAGCAGTTCTTC.

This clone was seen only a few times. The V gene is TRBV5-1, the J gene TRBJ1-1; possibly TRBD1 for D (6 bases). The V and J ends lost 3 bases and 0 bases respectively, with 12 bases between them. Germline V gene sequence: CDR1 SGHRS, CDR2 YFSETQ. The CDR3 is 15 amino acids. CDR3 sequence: CASSSKQGMNTEAFF. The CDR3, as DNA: TGCGCCAGCAGCTCTAAACAGGGCATGAACACTGAAGCTTTCTTT.

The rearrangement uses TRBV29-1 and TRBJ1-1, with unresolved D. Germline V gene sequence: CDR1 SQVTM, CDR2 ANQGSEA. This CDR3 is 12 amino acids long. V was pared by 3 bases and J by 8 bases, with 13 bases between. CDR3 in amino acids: CSVDERGGEAFF. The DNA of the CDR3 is TGCAGCGTTGATGAAAGAGGTGGAGAAGCTTTCTTT.

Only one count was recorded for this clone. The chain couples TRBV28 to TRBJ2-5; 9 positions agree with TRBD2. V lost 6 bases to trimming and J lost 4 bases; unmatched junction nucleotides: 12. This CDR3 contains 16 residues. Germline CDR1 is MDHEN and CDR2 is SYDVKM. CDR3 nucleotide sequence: TGTGCCAGCAGGCTACAGGGCGGGGGGGCCCGAGAGACCCAGTACTTC. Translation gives CASRLQGGGARETQYF.

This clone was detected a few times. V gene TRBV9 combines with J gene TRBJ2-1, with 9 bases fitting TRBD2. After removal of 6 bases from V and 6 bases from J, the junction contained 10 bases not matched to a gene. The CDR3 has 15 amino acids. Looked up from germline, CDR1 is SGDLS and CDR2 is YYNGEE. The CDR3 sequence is CASNLLAGESNEQFF. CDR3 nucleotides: TGTGCCAGCAACCTTTTAGCGGGGGAGTCCAATGAGCAGTTCTTC.

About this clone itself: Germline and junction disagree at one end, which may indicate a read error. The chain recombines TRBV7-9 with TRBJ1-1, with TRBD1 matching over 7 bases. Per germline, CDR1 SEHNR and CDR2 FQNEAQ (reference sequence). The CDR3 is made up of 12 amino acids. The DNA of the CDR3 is TGTTCCAGCAGCCCTGGGACAGATGAAGCTTTCTTT. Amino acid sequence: CSSSPGTDEAFF.

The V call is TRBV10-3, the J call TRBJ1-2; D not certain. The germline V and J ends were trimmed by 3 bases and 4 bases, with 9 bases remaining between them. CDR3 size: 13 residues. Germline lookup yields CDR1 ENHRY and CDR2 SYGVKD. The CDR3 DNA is TGTGCCATCAGTGATCAGAGCGCCTATGGCTACACCTTC. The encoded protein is CAISDQSAYGYTF.

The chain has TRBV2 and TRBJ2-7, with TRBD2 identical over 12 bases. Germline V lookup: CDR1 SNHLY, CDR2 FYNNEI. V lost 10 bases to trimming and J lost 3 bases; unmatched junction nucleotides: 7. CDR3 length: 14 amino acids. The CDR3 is CATKLLAGGYEQYF. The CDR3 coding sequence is TGTGCCACCAAGCTACTAGCGGGAGGCTACGAGCAGTACTTC.